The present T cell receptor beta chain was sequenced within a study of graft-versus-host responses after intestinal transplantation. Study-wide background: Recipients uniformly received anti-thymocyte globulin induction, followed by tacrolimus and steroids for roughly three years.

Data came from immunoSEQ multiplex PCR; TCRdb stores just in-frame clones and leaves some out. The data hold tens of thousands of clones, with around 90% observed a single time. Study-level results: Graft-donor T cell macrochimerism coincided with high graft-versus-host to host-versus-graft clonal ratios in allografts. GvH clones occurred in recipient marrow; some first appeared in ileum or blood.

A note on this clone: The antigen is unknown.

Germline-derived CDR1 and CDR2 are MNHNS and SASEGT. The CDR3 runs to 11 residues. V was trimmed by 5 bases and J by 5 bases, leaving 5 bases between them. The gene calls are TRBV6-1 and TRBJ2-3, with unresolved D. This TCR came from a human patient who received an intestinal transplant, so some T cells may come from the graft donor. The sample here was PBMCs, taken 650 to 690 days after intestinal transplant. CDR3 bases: TGTGCCAGCAGTCGTCAAGATACGCAGTATTTT. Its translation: CASSRQDTQYF.